These 10 T cell receptor beta chains originate from one sample sequenced in a study of OX40 agonist ivuxolimab in advanced cancers. Profiling relied on immunoSEQ multiplex PCR, and the TCRdb table lists in-frame clones only, not all of them. Of tens of thousands of clones listed, 84% were seen once; the top ten hold roughly 9.2%. The source was CD4+ or CD8+ T cells sorted from blood, collected in a trial of the OX40 agonist ivuxolimab. These receptors were obtained from an adult with an advanced solid tumor such as melanoma, head and neck, liver or kidney cancer.

This clone was counted once. The chain carries TRBV5-1 and TRBJ1-6, with D unclear. Germline V CDR1 and CDR2: SGHRS, YFSETQ. The V end was cut by 7 bases, the J end by 5 bases, with 16 bases between. The length of the CDR3 is 15 residues. The CDR3 spells CASAISVGDNSPLHF. CDR3 in DNA: TGCGCCAGCGCGATATCAGTCGGGGATAATTCACCCCTCCACTTT. Full variable domain (remainder filled in from reference TRBV5-1 and TRBJ1-6): KAGVTQTPRYLIKTRGQQVTLSCSPISGHRSVSWYQQTPGQGLQFLFEYFSETQRNKGNFPGRFSGRQFSNSRSEMNVSTLELGDSALYLCASAISVGDNSPLHFGNGTRLTVT.

This sequence joins TRBV4-3 and TRBJ2-7, with D perhaps matching TRBD2 (5 bases). The CDR3 runs 17 residues. In germline, CDR1 is LGHNA, CDR2 YSLEER. Trimming pared 1 base from V and 1 base from J, leaving 17 bases between. The CDR3: CASSQVRADAISYEQYF. Here the CDR3 DNA reads TGCGCCAGCAGCCAAGTTCGAGCGGACGCCATTTCCTACGAGCAGTACTTC.

The chain carries TRBV6-4 and TRBJ1-1; no clear D. Per the germline V gene, CDR1 is MRHNA and CDR2 is SNTAGT. The germline V and J ends were trimmed by 6 bases and 0 bases, with 8 bases remaining between them. The CDR3 totals 13 residues. This CDR3 is CASRDPMNTEAFF. The CDR3 nucleotides read TGTGCCAGCAGGGACCCAATGAACACTGAAGCTTTCTTT.

The sample holds one count of this clone. The V call is TRBV5-5, the J call TRBJ1-3; the D is unclear. This CDR3 comprises 13 residues. CDR1 and CDR2 (germline): SGHKS, YYEKEE (reference sequence). Trimming removed 4 bases at V and 3 bases at J, with 8 bases between. This chain's CDR3 is CASSPGFGNTIYF. The CDR3 region has the DNA TGTGCCAGCAGCCCGGGATTTGGAAACACCATATATTTT.

CDR3 protein: CASSQDLGRAPYEQYF. CDR3 nucleotide sequence: TGCGCCAGCAGCCAAGATTTGGGGCGGGCCCCCTACGAGCAGTACTTC. The chain is built from TRBV4-1 and TRBJ2-7; D may be TRBD1 or TRBD2 (5 bases each). V was clipped by 0 bases and J by 2 bases, with 14 bases between them. Germline CDR1 MGHRA, CDR2 YSYEKL. This CDR3 contains 16 residues.

The chain combines TRBV19 with TRBJ1-1, with D uncertain. This CDR3 has 15 residues. V was shortened by 1 base and J by 3 bases, with 12 bases between the two germline ends. Germline assignment: CDR1 LNHDA and CDR2 SQIVND (reference sequence). The CDR3 sequence is CASSIVKVLDTEAFF. The CDR3 nucleotides are TGTGCCAGTAGTATAGTTAAGGTGTTGGACACTGAAGCTTTCTTT.

Written as DNA, the CDR3 is TGTGCCAGCAGCCCCTATCCGACAGGGATGAAAGCTAACTATGGCTACACCTTC. Translation: CASSPYPTGMKANYGYTF. V gene TRBV7-9 combines with J gene TRBJ1-2, with 7 nucleotides matching TRBD1. Germline trimming cut 5 bases from V and 0 bases from J; bases unmatched to any gene: 15. The CDR3 length is 18 residues. Germline V gene data show CDR1 as SEHNR and CDR2 as FQNEAQ (reference sequence). Together with reference TRBV7-9 and TRBJ1-2, the CDR3 gives the full variable domain: DTGVSQNPRHKITKRGQNVTFRCDPISEHNRLYWYRQTLGQGPEFLTYFQNEAQLEKSRLLSDRFSAERPKGSFSTLEIQRTEQGDSAMYLCASSPYPTGMKANYGYTFGSGTRLTVV.

CDR3 sequence: CASNTARLNTGELFF. CDR3 nucleotides: TGTGCCAGCAACACGGCCAGGCTCAACACCGGGGAGCTGTTTTTT. This chain joins TRBV2 and TRBJ2-2; D is ambiguous. The CDR3 has 15 residues. Germline CDR1 SNHLY, CDR2 FYNNEI. Trimming took 7 bases from V and 2 from J, leaving 14 bases between them.

This chain connects TRBV4-2 to TRBJ1-1, with 7 bases identical to TRBD1. Germline lookup yields CDR1 LGHNA and CDR2 YNFKEQ. This CDR3 is built from 15 residues. J was trimmed by 4 bases and V by 5 bases; bases with no gene match: 10. CDR3 coding DNA: TGTGCCAGCAGCAACACGAACCAGGGGGGCACTGAAGCTTTCTTT. Protein product: CASSNTNQGGTEAFF.

This chain connects TRBV19 to TRBJ2-2, with D hard to call. Germline V gives CDR1 LNHDA, CDR2 SQIVND (reference sequence). V lost 6 bases and J lost 5, with 16 bases in between. The CDR3 is made up of 15 amino acids. CDR3 in amino acids: CASRAQARGTGELFF. Written as DNA, the CDR3 is TGTGCCAGTAGGGCGCAGGCTCGAGGAACCGGGGAGCTGTTTTTT. Variable domain in full (rest from reference TRBV19 and TRBJ2-2): DGGITQSPKYLFRKEGQNVTLSCEQNLNHDAMYWYRQDPGQGLRLIYYSQIVNDFQKGDIAEGYSVSREKKESFPLTVTSAQKNPTAFYLCASRAQARGTGELFFGEGSRLTVL.